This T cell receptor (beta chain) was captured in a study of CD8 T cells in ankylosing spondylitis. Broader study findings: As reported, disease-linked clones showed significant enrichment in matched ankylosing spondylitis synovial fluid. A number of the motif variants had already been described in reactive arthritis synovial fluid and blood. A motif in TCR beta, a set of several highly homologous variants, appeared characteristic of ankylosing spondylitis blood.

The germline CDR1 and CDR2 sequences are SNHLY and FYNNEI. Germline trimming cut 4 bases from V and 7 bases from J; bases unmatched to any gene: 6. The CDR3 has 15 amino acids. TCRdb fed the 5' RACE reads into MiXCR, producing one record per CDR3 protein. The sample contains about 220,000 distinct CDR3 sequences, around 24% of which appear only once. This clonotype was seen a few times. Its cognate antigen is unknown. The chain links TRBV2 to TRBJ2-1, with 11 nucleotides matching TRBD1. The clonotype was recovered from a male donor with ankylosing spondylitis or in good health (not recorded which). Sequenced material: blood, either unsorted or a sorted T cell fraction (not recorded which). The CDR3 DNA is TGTGCCAGCAGTGGGACAGGGGGCAATATGAATGAGCAGTTCTTC. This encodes CASSGTGGNMNEQFF.